Listed here are 2 T cell receptor beta chains from one sample, sequenced in a study of human T cells and chemical hapten exposure. Time point here: patch test 2, 6 weeks after DPC sensitization. Treatment meaning: therapeutic diphenylcyclopropenone sensitization with weekly scalp DPC. TCRdb re-analysed the RACE reads in MiXCR, keeping a single row per CDR3 protein. The profile shows 85,000 to 100,000 distinct CDR3 sequences, approximately 11% of them singletons. Source: whole blood, taken in connection with sensitization to the hapten diphenylcyclopropenone (DPC). These receptors all stem from a man in his forties with alopecia areata. Some clones in this sample may be carry-over from other donors' samples.

This chain joins TRBV6-2 or TRBV6-3 and TRBJ1-5; tentatively, D is TRBD1 (5 bases). CDR3 length equals 14 residues. The germline V gene has CDR1 MNHEY and CDR2 SVGEGT. Trimming took 8 bases from V and 4 from J, leaving 15 bases between them. CDR3 in DNA: TGTGCCAGCGCACAGGATCCACAGAATCAGCCCCAGCATTTT. Translating gives CASAQDPQNQPQHF.

This sequence joins TRBV18 and TRBJ2-6; D unclear. The ends were cut back, 1 base at V and 0 bases at J, with 4 bases in the middle. The CDR3 has 15 amino acids. Germline V gene lookup returns CDR1 KGHSH and CDR2 LQKENI. For the CDR3, the DNA is TGTGCCAGCTCACCACTTTACTCTGGGGCCAACGTCCTGACTTTC. Protein sequence: CASSPLYSGANVLTF. The whole variable domain, remainder taken from reference TRBV18 and TRBJ2-6, is NAGVMQNPRHLVRRRGQEARLRCSPMKGHSHVYWYRQLPEEGLKFMVYLQKENIIDESGMPKERFSAEFPKEGPSILRIQQVVRGDSAAYFCASSPLYSGANVLTFGAGSRLTVL.